Listed below are T cell receptor beta chains from one sample, sequenced in a study of blood T cell repertoires in COVID-19. The assay was immunoSEQ multiplex PCR, and TCRdb's table has in-frame clones only and misses some. This sample has around 230,000 clones, with about 85% found just once. Source material: peripheral blood. These receptors came from a woman older than 75 with acute or convalescent COVID-19. Each CDR3 is given with its conserved first and last residue. D genes are given only for firm matches. Only some rows state a clone size, as once, few, many or a class for expanded clones.

V,size,J,D,DNA,CDR3
TRBV10-3,-,TRBJ2-3,TRBD2,TGTGCCATCAGTGACGGAACTAGCGGCACAGATACGCAGTATTTT,CAISDGTSGTDTQYF
TRBV19,-,TRBJ2-3,-,TGTGCCAGTAGTATACTCGGCGGTACGCAGTATTTT,CASSILGGTQYF
TRBV5-1,-,TRBJ2-7,TRBD1,TGCGCCAGCAGCTCCTCGGGGGACAGGGGTACCTACGAGCAGTACTTC,CASSSSGDRGTYEQYF
TRBV9,-,TRBJ2-5,TRBD1,TGTGCCAGCAGCGTAGGGGGACAGGGAGTGGCAGAGACCCAGTACTTC,CASSVGGQGVAETQYF
TRBV7-9,-,TRBJ1-5,TRBD1,TGTGCCAGCAGCCCTGGGACAGGGAGCAATCAGCCCCAGCATTTT,CASSPGTGSNQPQHF
TRBV2,-,TRBJ1-2,TRBD1,TGTGCCAGCAGTAAGGGACAGGGGAGGCTTGGCTACACCTTC,CASSKGQGRLGYTF
TRBV3-1/TRBV3-2,-,TRBJ2-5,TRBD2,TGTGCCAGCAGCCAAGGTCTGGGGAGCGGGGGTTTAGTGGGAGAGACCCAGTACTTC,CASSQGLGSGGLVGETQYF
TRBV19,once,TRBJ2-7,TRBD1,TGTGCCAGTAGTCTCTTACAGGGGCGACACGAGCAGTACTTC,CASSLLQGRHEQYF
TRBV25-1,-,TRBJ2-7,-,TGTGCCAGCGGCAACAGACCCTACGAGCAGTACTTC,CASGNRPYEQYF
TRBV12-3/TRBV12-4,once,TRBJ1-1,-,TGTGCCAGCAGAATCGGGGCTGAAGCTTTCTTT,CASRIGAEAFF
TRBV10-2,-,TRBJ1-2,TRBD1,TGCGCCAGCCGGGACAGGGGGCTTAATGGCTACACCTTC,CASRDRGLNGYTF
TRBV7-9,-,TRBJ1-1,-,TGTGCCAGCAGCTTCTCGGTGCCTGAAGCTTTCTTT,CASSFSVPEAFF
TRBV6-1,-,TRBJ1-2,-,TGTGCCAGCAGTGACAGACAACCCCATGGCTACACCTTC,CASSDRQPHGYTF
TRBV6-8,-,TRBJ2-4,-,TGTGCCAGCAGTTACTGTTGTGAGGGTGTACCCAAAAACATTCAGTACTTC,CASSYCCEGVPKNIQYF
TRBV10-3,-,TRBJ1-5,TRBD1,TGTGCCATCAGTGAGGGACAGGGAGGGAGCAATCAGCCCCAGCATTTT,CAISEGQGGSNQPQHF
TRBV10-2,-,TRBJ2-3,-,TGCGCCAGCAGTGAGCCCGGTCGTCGTAACACAGATACGCAGTATTTT,CASSEPGRRNTDTQYF
TRBV28,few,TRBJ1-2,-,TGTGCCAGCCGCTCGGGGGGCTATGGCTACACCTTC,CASRSGGYGYTF
TRBV4-1,-,TRBJ1-5,TRBD1,TGCGCCAGCAGCCAAGAGAGACAGGGGACGGGGAGCAATCAGCCCCAGCATTTT,CASSQERQGTGSNQPQHF
TRBV19,-,TRBJ1-5,-,TGTGCCAGTAGTGCGATTTACAGCGACTATAGCAATCAGCCCCAGCATTTT,CASSAIYSDYSNQPQHF
TRBV19,-,TRBJ2-7,-,TGTGCCAGTAGTCTCGCGAGGGGGTGGTCCTACGAGCAGTACTTC,CASSLARGWSYEQYF
TRBV28,-,TRBJ2-7,-,TGTGCCAGCAGTTTATCACAGGTAGGGGTCGAGCAGTACTTC,CASSLSQVGVEQYF
TRBV11-2,-,TRBJ2-5,TRBD2,TGTGCCAGCACCCTCTGGGATAGCGGGGAGACCCAGTACTTC,CASTLWDSGETQYF
TRBV7-8,-,TRBJ1-5,-,TGTGCCAGCAGCTTAGCAGCACGCAATCAGCCCCAGCATTTT,CASSLAARNQPQHF
TRBV6-5,-,TRBJ1-4,-,TGTGCCAGCAGTTACTCCGAGGCGGGGGAAAAACTGTTTTTT,CASSYSEAGEKLFF
TRBV28,-,TRBJ1-6,-,TGTGCCAGCAGTTTGGGGGGGGGTGTGCCACCCCTCCACTTT,CASSLGGGVPPLHF
TRBV7-2,-,TRBJ1-2,TRBD1,TGTGCCAGCAGCTTAGCTAGGGGGCAAGGCTACACCTTC,CASSLARGQGYTF
TRBV29-1,-,TRBJ2-1,TRBD2,TGCAGCGTAGGGGGACTAGCGGGAGGCAATGAGCAGTTCTTC,CSVGGLAGGNEQFF
TRBV24-1,once,TRBJ1-2,-,TGTGCCACCAGCGAAGGGCAGGGCTATGGCTACACCTTC,CATSEGQGYGYTF
TRBV2,once,TRBJ2-7,TRBD2,TGTGCCAGCAGTGTGTCCGGGAGGGATGCCTACGAGCAGTACTTC,CASSVSGRDAYEQYF
TRBV10-3,-,TRBJ1-1,-,TGTGCCATCAGTGAGTCGAGGGCTTCATTCCCGGGGGGGAGGGCTGAAGCTTTCTTT,CAISESRASFPGGRAEAFF